These T cell receptor beta chains were read from a single sample in a study of blood T cell repertoires in COVID-19. Measured with immunoSEQ multiplex PCR; TCRdb has only the in-frame clones, and not every one. The sample yields over 100,000 clones, about 86% seen once. The sample consisted of peripheral blood. The origin of the receptors is a woman aged 80 or over with active or convalescent COVID-19. Each CDR3 is given with its conserved first and last residue. D genes are given only for firm matches. The size of a clone is reported for some rows only, either as once, few or many, or as a class for expanded clones.

v_gene	abundance	j_gene	d_gene	CDR3nt	CDR3aa
TRBV5-1	once	TRBJ1-1	-	TGCGCCAGCAGCTTGTTCCCCCAACAGGATAATGAAGCTTTCTTT	CASSLFPQQDNEAFF
TRBV10-1	medium-sized	TRBJ1-5	-	TGCGCCAGCAGTCGCTACTTCAAGGACACCCATAGCAATCAGCCCCAGCATTTT	CASSRYFKDTHSNQPQHF
TRBV2	-	TRBJ1-5	-	TGTGCCAGCAGTGTCCGTTCCCTAGGACAGTTCAATCAGCCCCAGCATTTT	CASSVRSLGQFNQPQHF
TRBV27	-	TRBJ1-1	-	TGTGCCAGCAGTTTAAAGGACAGAAGTGAAGCTTTCTTT	CASSLKDRSEAFF
TRBV7-9	few	TRBJ1-5	TRBD1	TGTGCCAGCAGCTTTGGACCTGACAGGGGGCGTCAGCCCCAGCATTTT	CASSFGPDRGRQPQHF
TRBV7-9	-	TRBJ1-1	TRBD1	TGTGCCAGCAGCTCTAGGACAGGGTTGAACACTGAAGCTTTCTTT	CASSSRTGLNTEAFF
TRBV24-1	-	TRBJ2-1	TRBD1	TGTGCCACCAGTGATTCCGGGACAGGGGTCTACAATGAGCAGTTCTTC	CATSDSGTGVYNEQFF
TRBV28	-	TRBJ1-1	TRBD1	TGTGCCAGCACCACCATCGGACAGGGCGGCACTGAAGCTTTCTTT	CASTTIGQGGTEAFF
TRBV11-2	few	TRBJ1-4	-	TGTGCCAGCAGCTTAGGTTTAGGGCGGGGGGAAAAACTGTTTTTT	CASSLGLGRGEKLFF
TRBV3-1/TRBV3-2	-	TRBJ1-1	-	TGTGCCAGCAGTCATAACGACAGGTTGAACACTGAAGCTTTCTTT	CASSHNDRLNTEAFF
TRBV28	-	TRBJ1-5	-	TGTGCCAGCAGTGTAAATAATCAGCCCCAGCATTTT	CASSVNNQPQHF
TRBV28	-	TRBJ2-1	-	TGTGCCAGCAGTTCAGGACAGATTCATGAGCAGTTCTTC	CASSSGQIHEQFF
TRBV5-8	-	TRBJ1-1	TRBD1	TGTGCCAGCAGCTTTAGGGGACAGCTGAACACTGAAGCTTTCTTT	CASSFRGQLNTEAFF
TRBV6-1	few	TRBJ2-3	TRBD2	TGTGCCAGCAGTGACGGAGAGCGGGAGTTTAGAAATACGCAGTATTTT	CASSDGEREFRNTQYF
TRBV2	-	TRBJ2-5	-	TGTGCCAGCAGTCGCGACAGACAAGAGACCCAGTACTTC	CASSRDRQETQYF
TRBV10-3	-	TRBJ2-7	-	TGTGCCATCAGTGAAGGTGGCCCGGCTAGCTCGGGGTTCTACGAGCAGTACTTC	CAISEGGPASSGFYEQYF
TRBV7-9	-	TRBJ1-2	TRBD1	TGTGCCAGCAGCTTAGTCCCCAGGGGGCATGATGGCTACACCTTC	CASSLVPRGHDGYTF
TRBV15	-	TRBJ1-2	TRBD1	TGTGCCACCAGCAGATCTCAGGGGGCTGACGGCTACACCTTC	CATSRSQGADGYTF
TRBV18	-	TRBJ2-3	-	TGTGCCAGCTCACCAAATGGAGGTACCGGCACAGATACGCAGTATTTT	CASSPNGGTGTDTQYF
TRBV28	-	TRBJ1-2	-	TGTGCCAGCGAGACGGGGATCAACTATGGCTACACCTTC	CASETGINYGYTF
TRBV5-1	-	TRBJ2-7	-	TGCGCCAGCAGCTTGGGGAAGACAGAATACGAGCAGTACTTC	CASSLGKTEYEQYF
TRBV28	few	TRBJ1-4	TRBD1	TGTGCCAGCAGTCCCTTCAGCCTAATCCGGGACAGGGATGAAAAACTGTTTTTT	CASSPFSLIRDRDEKLFF
TRBV28	-	TRBJ2-3	-	TGTGCCAGCAGCCCGGAAGGGGGACGGGCGCAGTATTTT	CASSPEGGRAQYF
TRBV15	-	TRBJ2-3	-	TGTGCCACCGAGCCCGGCGGGAGCACAGATACGCAGTATTTT	CATEPGGSTDTQYF
TRBV7-9	-	TRBJ1-5	-	TGTGCCAGCAGCCAGACAGGTAGCAATCAGCCCCAGCATTTT	CASSQTGSNQPQHF
TRBV5-4	-	TRBJ1-5	TRBD1	TGTGCCAGCAGCTACCGGACAGGGGATCAGCCCCAGCATTTT	CASSYRTGDQPQHF
TRBV20-1	-	TRBJ1-6	-	TGCAGTGCTAGTTCGTCGGTGGGGTCACAGGCTACTTTCTCACCCCTCCACTTT	CSASSSVGSQATFSPLHF
TRBV2	-	TRBJ2-7	-	TGTGCCAGCAGCCGCCTCCAGGTCTACGAGCAGTACTTC	CASSRLQVYEQYF
TRBV18	few	TRBJ1-6	-	TGTGCCAGCTCACTTGACAGAGATAATTCACCCCTCCACTTT	CASSLDRDNSPLHF
TRBV5-1	-	TRBJ1-2	TRBD1	TGCGCCAGCAGCTCCGGGACAGGGTGGGTCGGTGGCTACACCTTC	CASSSGTGWVGGYTF
TRBV5-4	-	TRBJ1-2	-	TGTGCCAGCAGCCAAACGTGGGGAGGACACGGCTACACCTTC	CASSQTWGGHGYTF
TRBV7-2	-	TRBJ1-1	-	TGTGCCAGCAGCCCCGTCCAGGGGATTGGGGTGAGCACTGAAGCTTTCTTT	CASSPVQGIGVSTEAFF
TRBV6-5	-	TRBJ2-1	-	TGTGCCAGCAGTTACCGACAAAAAACACAGGGCCATGAGCAGTTCTTC	CASSYRQKTQGHEQFF
TRBV11-2	-	TRBJ2-5	TRBD2	TGTGCCAGCAGCTTTAGCGGGGTGGACCAGTACTTC	CASSFSGVDQYF
TRBV5-1	-	TRBJ1-3	TRBD1	TGCGCCAGCAGTAGGACAGGGGGCGGAAACACCATATATTTT	CASSRTGGGNTIYF
TRBV2	-	TRBJ1-2	TRBD1	TGTGCCAGCGGAGAGGACAGGGTTGACTATGGCTACACCTTC	CASGEDRVDYGYTF
TRBV3-1/TRBV3-2	-	TRBJ1-2	-	TGTGCCAGCAGCCAAGCTCAAACAGGGTTCTCCTTC	CASSQAQTGFSF
TRBV28	-	TRBJ1-5	-	TGTGCCAGCAGTCCTAGCGGTGGGCGGGGGAGTCAGCCCCAGCATTTT	CASSPSGGRGSQPQHF
TRBV18	-	TRBJ1-6	TRBD1	TGTGCCAGCTCACGACAGGGGACGGATTCACCCCTCCACTTT	CASSRQGTDSPLHF
TRBV7-2	-	TRBJ2-7	TRBD2	TGTGCCAGCAGCCTTAGCGGGTTTACCTACGAGCAGTACTTC	CASSLSGFTYEQYF
TRBV4-3	-	TRBJ1-1	TRBD1	TGCGCCAGCAGCCAAGAGATGGGACAGGGGGACACTGAAGCTTTCTTT	CASSQEMGQGDTEAFF
TRBV5-1	-	TRBJ1-1	-	TGCGCCAGCAGCTTGGGGGGGACTACTGAAGCTTTCTTT	CASSLGGTTEAFF
TRBV7-9	-	TRBJ1-4	TRBD1	TGTGCCAGCAGCTTAACAAGCGGTCGTTTTACAGGGGATGAAAAACTGTTTTTT	CASSLTSGRFTGDEKLFF
TRBV19	-	TRBJ2-1	TRBD2	TGTGCCAGTAGTCCCTCCGTACTGGGGCTAGCGGGAACCCAGTTCTTC	CASSPSVLGLAGTQFF